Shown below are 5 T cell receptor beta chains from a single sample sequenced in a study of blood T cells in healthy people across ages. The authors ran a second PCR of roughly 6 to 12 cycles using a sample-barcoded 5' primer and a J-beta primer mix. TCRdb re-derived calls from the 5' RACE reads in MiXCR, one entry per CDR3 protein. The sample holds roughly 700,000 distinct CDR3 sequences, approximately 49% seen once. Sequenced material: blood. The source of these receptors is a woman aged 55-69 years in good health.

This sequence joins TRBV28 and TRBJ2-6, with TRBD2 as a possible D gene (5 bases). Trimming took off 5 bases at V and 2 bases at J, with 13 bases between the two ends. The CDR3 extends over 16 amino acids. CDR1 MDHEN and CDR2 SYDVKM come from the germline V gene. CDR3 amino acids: CASSTGLTAGANVLTF. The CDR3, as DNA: TGTGCCAGCAGTACCGGACTCACTGCTGGGGCCAACGTCCTGACTTTC.

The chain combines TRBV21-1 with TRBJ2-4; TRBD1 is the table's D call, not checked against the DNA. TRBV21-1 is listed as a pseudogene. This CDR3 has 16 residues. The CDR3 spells CASSKGGGLAKNIQYF. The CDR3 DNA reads TGTGCCAGCAGCAAAGGCGGGGGTTTAGCCAAAAACATTCAGTACTTC.

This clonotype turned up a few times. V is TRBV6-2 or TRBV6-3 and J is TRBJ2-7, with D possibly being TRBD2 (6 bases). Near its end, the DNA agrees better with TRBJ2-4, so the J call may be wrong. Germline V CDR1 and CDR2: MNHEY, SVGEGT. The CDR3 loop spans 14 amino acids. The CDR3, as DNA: TGTGCCAGCAGTTACGGTGGGCGGGGAAACATTCAGTACTTC. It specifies CASSYGGRGNIQYF.

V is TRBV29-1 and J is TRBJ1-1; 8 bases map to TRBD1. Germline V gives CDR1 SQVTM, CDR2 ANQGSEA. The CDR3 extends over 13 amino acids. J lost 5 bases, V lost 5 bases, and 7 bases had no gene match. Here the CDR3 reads CSVSRQGRTEAFF. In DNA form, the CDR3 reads TGCAGCGTTTCCCGACAGGGGAGGACTGAAGCTTTCTTT.

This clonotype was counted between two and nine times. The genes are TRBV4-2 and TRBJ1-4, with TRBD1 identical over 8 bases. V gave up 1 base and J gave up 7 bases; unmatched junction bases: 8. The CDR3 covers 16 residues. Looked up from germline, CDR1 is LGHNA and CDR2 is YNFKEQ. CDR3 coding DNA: TGTGCCAGCAGCCAAGGAGGACAGGGAGGAGGTGAAAAACTGTTTTTT. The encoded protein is CASSQGGQGGGEKLFF.